Below are 21 T cell receptor beta chains sequenced from a single sample in a study of T cells in Graves' hyperthyroidism and ophthalmopathy (dated by TCRdb to about 2019). Library construction relied on multiplex PCR. Instrument on record: Illumina HiSeq 2000. Amplification of TCR beta CDR3 regions was carried out from RNA transcripts. For the first round of RT-PCR on the TCR CDR3, the HTBI primer set was used together with the Qiagen OneStep RT-PCR kit. TCRdb applied fastp at Q25 and MiXCR to the public reads, then kept only in-frame beta chains. Entries are consolidated by CDR3 protein sequence, retaining the most common genes and DNA. The table for this sample lists just over 550,000 distinct CDR3 sequences; around 42% of them were counted only once. Approximately 8.2% of the sample is taken by the ten largest. The sequenced sample consisted of peripheral blood or thyroid tissue (not recorded which). The receptors come from a woman aged 18-35 years with Graves' hyperthyroidism. Donor details come from another sample of the same person, matched by shared clones.

This clonotype was observed a few times. The chain employs TRBV20-1 and TRBJ2-5; D not resolved. The V gene lost 0 bases and the J gene lost 3 bases, with 5 bases spanning the gap. Germline loops: CDR1 DFQATT, CDR2 SNEGSKA (reference sequence). This CDR3 is built from 12 residues. The CDR3 bases are TGCAGTGCTAGAGAGTTTGAAGAGACCCAGTACTTC. Its translation is CSAREFEETQYF.

In its sample, this clonotype was seen a few times. The chain uses TRBV5-1 and TRBJ1-1; 8 bases match TRBD1. CDR3 length equals 14 residues. Germline V gene data show CDR1 as SGHRS and CDR2 as YFSETQ. V gave up 4 bases and J gave up 6 bases; unmatched junction bases: 8. The DNA of the CDR3 is TGCGCCAGCAGCAGTTGGACAGGGCGGGCTGAAGCTTTCTTT. Amino acids: CASSSWTGRAEAFF.

The V call is TRBV11-2, the J call TRBJ2-5; D tentatively fits TRBD1 or TRBD2 (5 bases each). The CDR3 contains 15 residues. The V gene's germline CDR1 is SGHAT and CDR2 FQNNGV. Trimming removed 4 bases at V and 1 base at J, with 13 bases between. The CDR3 sequence is CASSYPRGLQETQYF. The CDR3 nucleotides read TGTGCCAGCAGCTACCCCCGGGGCCTCCAAGAGACCCAGTACTTC.

This clonotype was counted many times. The chain couples TRBV5-1 to TRBJ2-7; no clear D gene. Germline V gene lookup returns CDR1 SGHRS and CDR2 YFSETQ. V lost 2 bases to trimming and J lost 1 base, with 10 bases between them. There are 14 residues in the CDR3. The CDR3 sequence: CASSLTTPSYEQYF. CDR3 coding DNA: TGCGCCAGCAGCTTAACGACCCCGTCCTACGAGCAGTACTTC.

V gene TRBV12-3 or TRBV12-4 combines with J gene TRBJ2-5; 9 bases match TRBD1. Germline trimming cut 5 bases from V and 5 bases from J; bases unmatched to any gene: 12. This CDR3 contains 16 residues. CDR3 in DNA: TGTGCCAGCAGTCCCGGGACAGGGTCCTCAGGGGAGACCCAGTACTTC. Its protein product is CASSPGTGSSGETQYF.

The chain carries TRBV7-9 and TRBJ2-3; D possibly corresponds to TRBD1 (5 bases). V was shortened by 8 bases and J by 10 bases, with 16 bases between the two germline ends. CDR1 SEHNR and CDR2 FQNEAQ come from the germline V gene (reference sequence). The length of the CDR3 is 12 residues. The CDR3, as DNA: TGTGCCAGCCAGGGCCCACTTGGAGCGCAGTATTTT. Its translation is CASQGPLGAQYF.

The chain couples TRBV2 to TRBJ1-1; possibly TRBD1 for D (5 bases). Germline V CDR1 and CDR2: SNHLY, FYNNEI. This CDR3 is 14 amino acids long. Trimming removed 3 bases at V and 3 bases at J, with 11 bases between. CDR3 sequence reads: CASSDLQGYTEAFF. CDR3 DNA sequence: TGTGCCAGCAGTGACTTGCAGGGTTACACTGAAGCTTTCTTT.

This clonotype was observed once. The J gene is TRBJ2-5, the V gene TRBV2; 12 bases agree with TRBD2. V shed 6 bases and J 6 bases; nucleotides not matched to a gene: 8. The germline V gene encodes CDR1 SNHLY and CDR2 FYNNEI. There are 15 residues in the CDR3. The CDR3 spells CASSGLAGTQQTQYF. CDR3 DNA: TGTGCCAGCAGCGGACTAGCGGGGACTCAACAGACCCAGTACTTC.

This clonotype has a count of ten or more. V usage is TRBV20-1 and J usage is TRBJ2-7; perhaps TRBD2 as D (6 bases). Trimming cost V 5 bases and J 7 bases, with 15 bases left between them. This CDR3 comprises 12 residues. CDR1 DFQATT and CDR2 SNEGSKA come from the germline V gene (reference sequence). The CDR3 nucleotides are TGCAGTGCTGGGTCGGGAGAGGGGGAGCAGTACTTC. It encodes CSAGSGEGEQYF.

This clonotype has at least ten counts. The V and J genes are TRBV10-3 and TRBJ2-7, with D tentatively TRBD2 (6 bases). The V end was cut by 8 bases, the J end by 3 bases, with 17 bases between. Germline values: CDR1 ENHRY, CDR2 SYGVKD. The CDR3 spans 14 residues. Written as DNA, the CDR3 is TGTGCCATCCGCGAGGGGCGGGAAGGCTACGAGCAGTACTTC. Amino acid sequence: CAIREGREGYEQYF.

In this sample, this clonotype turned up once. This chain connects TRBV24-1 to TRBJ2-1; D is unresolved. CDR3 length: 18 amino acids. Looked up from germline, CDR1 is KGHDR and CDR2 is SFDVKD. Trimming stripped 4 bases from V and 0 bases from J, with 18 bases between. The CDR3 spells CATSDALTLQSSYNEQFF. The CDR3 DNA follows: TGTGCCACCAGTGACGCGCTTACGCTACAGAGCTCCTACAATGAGCAGTTCTTC.

A note on this clonotype: The junction shows a germline mismatch at one end, possibly a read error. This chain uses TRBV2 with TRBJ2-2; 8 bases fit TRBD1. The CDR3 has 12 residues. Germline CDR1 SNHLY, CDR2 FYNNEI. CDR3 nucleotides: TGTGCCAGCAGTTCGAACACAGGGGGGCTGTTTTTT. This gives the protein CASSSNTGGLFF.

This chain links TRBV29-1 with TRBJ1-1; D is unresolved. The CDR3 loop spans 13 amino acids. V dropped 8 bases and J dropped 3 bases, with 16 bases sitting between them. Germline V gene lookup returns CDR1 SQVTM and CDR2 ANQGSEA. Here the CDR3 reads CSFNRGVHTEAFF. As DNA, the CDR3 is TGCAGCTTTAACCGGGGAGTACACACTGAAGCTTTCTTT. The complete variable domain, with remaining parts taken from reference TRBV29-1 and TRBJ1-1, reads SAVISQKPSRDICQRGTSLTIQCQVDSQVTMMFWYRQQPGQSLTLIATANQGSEATYESGFVIDKFPISRPNLTFSTLTVSNMSPEDSSIYLCSFNRGVHTEAFFGQGTRLTVV.

The sample holds a few counts of this clonotype. The gene calls are TRBV20-1 and TRBJ2-7; D possibly corresponds to TRBD1 (6 bases). The CDR3 sequence is 13 residues long. The V end was cut by 3 bases, the J end by 7 bases, with 16 bases between. Germline V gene lookup returns CDR1 DFQATT and CDR2 SNEGSKA (reference sequence). The CDR3 spells CSASTGTMGEQYF. The CDR3 nucleotides are TGCAGTGCTAGCACAGGGACAATGGGTGAGCAGTACTTC.

A note on this clonotype: Possible read error: a much larger clone is one base away. The CDR3 ends on some other residue instead of the conserved phenylalanine or tryptophan, so this is likely a read error. This chain joins TRBV2 and TRBJ1-5; TRBD1 matches 10 bases. Germline assignment: CDR1 SNHLY and CDR2 FYNNEI. Trimming cost V 4 bases and J 3 bases; bases outside gene matches: 6. This CDR3 contains 16 residues. This CDR3 reads CASSGRQGALNQPQHS. The CDR3 DNA follows: TGTGCCAGCAGTGGAAGACAGGGGGCCCTCAATCAGCCCCAGCATTCT.

V usage is TRBV25-1 and J usage is TRBJ2-5; D may be TRBD2 (7 bases). V dropped 1 base and J dropped 4 bases, with 13 bases sitting between them. The CDR3 is 15 amino acids. CDR1 is MGHDK and CDR2 is SYGVNS in the germline V gene. As DNA, the CDR3 is TGTGCCAGCAGTGAATTTAGGGGGGAGGGAGAGACCCAGTACTTC. Its protein is CASSEFRGEGETQYF. Filled out from reference TRBV25-1 and TRBJ2-5, the complete variable domain reads EADIYQTPRYLVIGTGKKITLECSQTMGHDKMYWYQQDPGMELHLIHYSYGVNSTEKGDLSSESTVSRIRTEHFPLTLESARPSHTSQYLCASSEFRGEGETQYFGPGTRLLVL.

This clonotype showed up many times. J is TRBJ1-1 and V is TRBV7-2, with TRBD1 identical over 7 bases. The CDR3 is 15 amino acids. Germline lookup yields CDR1 SGHTA and CDR2 FQGNSA. The V gene end was trimmed by 3 bases and the J gene end by 10 bases; junction bases not matched to a gene: 14. CDR3 sequence: CASSLGQTLGGGAFF. DNA of the CDR3: TGTGCCAGCAGCTTGGGACAGACCCTCGGAGGTGGAGCTTTCTTT.

This clonotype was counted ten times or more. The chain combines TRBV2 with TRBJ2-5; D possibly corresponds to TRBD2 (5 bases). This CDR3 region has 13 residues. Germline V gene sequence: CDR1 SNHLY, CDR2 FYNNEI. The V and J ends lost 7 bases and 5 bases respectively, with 14 bases between them. The CDR3 nucleotides are TGTGCCAGCACCCAAGGGAGTTCCGAGACCCAGTACTTC. This codes for CASTQGSSETQYF.

This clonotype occurred many times. CDR3 coding DNA: TGTGCCAGCATCAAAACCGGGACTCCCTATGGCTACACCTTC. Protein: CASIKTGTPYGYTF. This sequence joins TRBV2 and TRBJ1-2, with D tentatively TRBD1 (5 bases). With 7 bases removed from V and 4 bases from J, the gap between germline ends came to 16 bases. The CDR3 runs 14 residues. Germline CDR1 reads SNHLY; CDR2 reads FYNNEI.

V usage is TRBV2 and J usage is TRBJ1-2, with TRBD1 as a possible D gene (6 bases). Germline values: CDR1 SNHLY, CDR2 FYNNEI. V lost 6 bases, J lost 1 base, and 15 bases lay in between. The CDR3 spans 15 residues. This CDR3 is CASSGRGTNNYGYTF. The CDR3 region has the DNA TGTGCCAGCAGCGGGAGGGGGACAAATAACTATGGCTACACCTTC.

This chain joins TRBV15 and TRBJ1-5; the D is unclear. The CDR3 has 12 amino acids. CDR1 and CDR2 (germline): LNHNV, YYDKDF (reference sequence). Trimming removed 10 bases from V and 2 bases from J, with 9 bases in between. CDR3 region: CASQWGNQPQHF. The CDR3 bases are TGTGCCAGCCAGTGGGGCAATCAGCCCCAGCATTTT.